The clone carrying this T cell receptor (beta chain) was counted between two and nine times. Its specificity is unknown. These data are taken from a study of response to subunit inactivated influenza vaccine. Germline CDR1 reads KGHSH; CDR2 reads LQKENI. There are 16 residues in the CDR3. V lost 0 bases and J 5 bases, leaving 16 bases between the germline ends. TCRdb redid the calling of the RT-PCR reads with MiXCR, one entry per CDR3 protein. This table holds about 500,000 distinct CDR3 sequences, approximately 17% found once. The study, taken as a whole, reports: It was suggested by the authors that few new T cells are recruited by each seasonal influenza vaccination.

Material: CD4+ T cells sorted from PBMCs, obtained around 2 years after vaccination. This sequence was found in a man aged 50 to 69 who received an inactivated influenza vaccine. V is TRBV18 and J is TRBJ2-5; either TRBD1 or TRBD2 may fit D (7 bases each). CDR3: CASSPPKTGTKETQYF. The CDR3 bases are TGTGCCAGCTCACCACCTAAGACAGGGACTAAGGAGACCCAGTACTTC.